This TCR beta chain was recorded in a study of metastatic and nonmetastatic thyroid tumors. In the study overall: Repertoires of blood and of tissue (tumor or nodule) from malignant and benign thyroid patients were compared.

Germline CDR1 and CDR2: MNHNS and SASEGT. The CDR3 totals 12 residues. V lost 7 bases and J 3 bases, leaving 9 bases between the germline ends. Original data processing: A classifier for distant metastasis in papillary thyroid cancer was constructed using CDR3 differences observed across clinicopathological groups. MiXCR was used by TCRdb to re-call the PCR reads. The V and J calls and clone size come from TCRdb's table, not from the authors' own analysis. The data hold approximately 40,000 clones, with less than 25% observed a single time. This clone was seen a few times. Its target is not known. None of the patients had undergone any treatment ahead of thyroid surgery. Study conclusions and caveats: Compared with benign nodules, malignant thyroid tumors were reported to have significantly higher TCR beta diversity in both blood and tumor.

This receptor was identified in a female donor with papillary thyroid cancer or a benign thyroid nodule (not recorded which). Some clones in this sample may be carry-over from other donors' samples. Sequencing was carried out using blood. V is TRBV6-1 and J is TRBJ2-5; D unclear. CDR3 protein: CASKQSEETQYF. The DNA for the CDR3 is TGTGCCAGCAAGCAGTCCGAAGAGACCCAGTACTTC.